This T cell receptor beta chain was observed in a study of blood T cell repertoires in COVID-19. The germline V gene encodes CDR1 GTSNPN and CDR2 SVGIG (reference sequence). The V and J ends lost 2 bases and 7 bases, in that order; junction bases with no gene match: 6. CDR3 length: 15 amino acids. Method: immunoSEQ multiplex PCR; TCRdb's copy keeps in-frame clones and lacks some. The sample lists 21,000 or so clones, around four fifths occurring once. Sequenced sample: peripheral blood. The gene calls are TRBV30 and TRBJ1-6, with 9 bases fitting TRBD1. The sequence was obtained from a human donor in a cohort sampled during active COVID-19. The CDR3, as DNA: TGTGCCTGGAGTTTCTCCGGGACAGGGAATTCACCCCTCCACTTT. The encoded protein is CAWSFSGTGNSPLHF.